This section outlines one T cell receptor (beta chain) sequence together with its context. Its specificity is unknown. This specimen comes from a study of CD8+ T cells in alopecia areata. Study at large: The drug, tofacitinib, lasted 6 to 18 months, followed by 6 months off drug. The study's findings and limits: Against the mouse data, patients shared TCRs less clearly, possibly for HLA reasons.

Those with alopecia areata gave lesional scalp punch biopsies and peripheral blood. From germline, CDR1 is SGHTA and CDR2 FQGNSA. J gave up 5 bases and V 5 bases, and 5 bases lay outside the gene matches. The CDR3 loop spans 14 amino acids. Sequencing templates came from extracted RNA that was reverse transcribed into cDNA. Here immunoSEQ multiplex PCR was the method, and the copy in TCRdb shows in-frame clones only, minus some. This sample has more than 150,000 clones, with 50% to 60% found just once. This clonotype was sampled from a human donor with alopecia areata. The V and J genes are TRBV7-2 and TRBJ2-5, with 10 positions matching TRBD1. The material sequenced was CD4+ T cells sorted from blood, taken at week 0. This CDR3 is CASSRQGAGETQYF. As DNA, the CDR3 is TGTGCCAGCAGCCGACAGGGGGCCGGTGAGACCCAGTACTTC.